The T cell receptor beta chain under discussion was sequenced for a study of T-cell memory formation after mild COVID-19. Study-level background: For the most part, TCR clusters were specific to one donor.

Regarding the study as a whole: Certain responding clones were present in pre-infection memory, suggesting participation of cross-reactive memory.

On this clonotype: As yet, its antigen is unknown.

5'RACE, which relied on constant-segment primers, yielded TCR alpha and TCR beta cDNA libraries carrying sample barcodes and UMIs. TCRdb called the 5' RACE reads again in MiXCR, with one record for every CDR3 protein. The sample consists of about 140,000 distinct CDR3 sequences, 11% to 15% of them appearing once. The sequencing input was PBMCs or a T cell subset sorted from them (not recorded which). The source is an adult woman who had mild COVID-19 (a few samples of this study predate the infection). Cell type and time point are not known.

The CDR3 loop is CASTWDSGTDTQYF. The CDR3 DNA sequence: TGTGCCAGCACCTGGGACTCGGGAACAGATACGCAGTATTTT. The V call is TRBV6-2 or TRBV6-3, the J call TRBJ2-3; D is perhaps TRBD2 (6 bases). Germline CDR1 MNHEY, CDR2 SVGEGT. This CDR3 has 14 residues. Trimming cost V 7 bases and J 3 bases, with 14 bases left between them.